This TCR beta chain derives from a study of naive and memory T cell subsets. V lost 4 bases to trimming and J lost 8 bases; unmatched junction nucleotides: 10. Looked up from germline, CDR1 is SGHRS and CDR2 is YFSETQ. The CDR3 has 14 residues. Four PCR rounds used nested alpha and beta constant region primers plus the SP2 primer. Each CDR3 protein gets one entry after TCRdb re-called the UMI-ligation and nested PCR reads with MiXCR. The sample records tens of thousands of distinct CDR3 sequences, approximately 6.7% being singletons. As to treatment: skin biopsy from PPD injection site in Mantoux-positive individual. An oligonucleotide containing a UMI was ligated to the 3' end of TCR cDNA. A few counts support this clonotype.

The rearrangement links TRBV5-1 to TRBJ1-2, with 8 bases matching TRBD1. This TCR derives from an adult in good health. Material: skin, obtained from a tuberculin skin test site. The CDR3 sequence: CASSPDGQGEGYTF. CDR3 DNA sequence: TGCGCCAGCAGCCCGGACGGACAGGGTGAGGGCTACACCTTC.